The 26 T cell receptor beta chains below come from one sample, sequenced in a study of OX40 agonist ivuxolimab in advanced cancers. Assay used: immunoSEQ multiplex PCR; TCRdb lists only in-frame clones, some missing. The data show 70,000 to 75,000 clones, 86% seen once. This specimen was CD4+ or CD8+ T cells sorted from blood, taken in a trial of the OX40 agonist ivuxolimab. Receptor source: an adult with an advanced solid tumor such as melanoma, head and neck, liver or kidney cancer.

The rearrangement joins TRBV18 to TRBJ1-5; D is undetermined. The CDR3 runs 14 residues. Deletions cut 3 bases from V and 3 bases from J, with 9 bases between. Germline V CDR1 and CDR2: KGHSH, LQKENI. CDR3 sequence (DNA): TGTGCCAGCTCACCCGGGGTAAACAATCAGCCCCAGCATTTT. Its translation: CASSPGVNNQPQHF.

The CDR3 protein is CASRAGVADTQYF. In nucleotides, the CDR3 is TGTGCCAGCAGGGCGGGAGTCGCAGATACGCAGTATTTT. This chain joins TRBV5-5 and TRBJ2-3, with 7 bases identical to TRBD2. Trimming removed 5 bases from V and 4 bases from J; junction bases left unmatched: 4. Germline V gene sequence: CDR1 SGHKS, CDR2 YYEKEE (reference sequence). The CDR3 is 13 residues long.

The chain is built from TRBV7-2 and TRBJ1-1; the D gene is possibly TRBD1 (5 bases). This CDR3 has 17 amino acids. Deletions cut 3 bases from V and 0 bases from J, with 17 bases between. CDR1 and CDR2 (germline): SGHTA, FQGNSA. The CDR3 bases are TGTGCCAGCAGCTTCACCCGTAACAGGCTAATGAACACTGAAGCTTTCTTT. As protein: CASSFTRNRLMNTEAFF.

This clone turned up a few times. The chain couples TRBV7-8 to TRBJ2-1; weak D call: TRBD2 (5 bases). The V and J ends lost 3 bases and 0 bases respectively, with 15 bases between them. CDR3 length: 17 residues. The germline CDR1 and CDR2 sequences are SGHVS and FQNEAQ. This CDR3 reads CASSLGISASSYNEQFF. The CDR3 DNA reads as TGTGCCAGCAGCTTGGGGATTAGCGCGAGCTCCTACAATGAGCAGTTCTTC. The entire variable domain, with the rest obtained from reference TRBV7-8 and TRBJ2-1, is as follows: GAGVSQSPRYKVAKRGQDVALRCDPISGHVSLFWYQQALGQGPEFLTYFQNEAQLDKSGLPSDRFFAERPEGSVSTLKIQRTQQEDSAVYLCASSLGISASSYNEQFFGPGTRLTVL.

The gene calls are TRBV2 and TRBJ2-3; TRBD2 might be the D (5 bases). Germline CDR1 and CDR2: SNHLY and FYNNEI. The CDR3 runs to 13 residues. The V end lost 6 bases, the J end lost 6 bases, and 13 bases lay between the germline ends. CDR3 loop: CASSLSLADTQYF. The DNA for the CDR3 is TGTGCCAGCAGCCTCTCCCTAGCCGATACGCAGTATTTT. Supplemented by reference TRBV2 and TRBJ2-3, the full variable domain reads EPEVTQTPSHQVTQMGQEVILRCVPISNHLYFYWYRQILGQKVEFLVSFYNNEISEKSEIFDDQFSVERPDGSNFTLKIRSTKLEDSAMYFCASSLSLADTQYFGPGTRLTVL.

The chain joins TRBV5-4 to TRBJ2-1; 15 nucleotides match TRBD2. From germline, CDR1 is SGHNT and CDR2 YYREEE (reference sequence). With V trimmed by 4 bases and J by 6 bases, 8 bases remained unmatched. The CDR3 runs 17 residues. The CDR3 loop is CASSPRTSGRATNEQFF. CDR3 DNA: TGTGCCAGCAGCCCCCGGACTAGCGGGAGGGCAACCAATGAGCAGTTCTTC.

The chain combines TRBV28 with TRBJ2-7; D is uncertain. CDR3 length: 15 residues. The V end lost 6 bases, the J end lost 3 bases, and 18 bases lay between the germline ends. Germline V CDR1 and CDR2: MDHEN, SYDVKM. CDR3 residues: CASRNPDGTFYEQYF. CDR3 DNA: TGTGCCAGCAGAAACCCGGACGGTACATTCTACGAGCAGTACTTC. The full variable domain, its missing parts supplied by reference TRBV28 and TRBJ2-7, is DVKVTQSSRYLVKRTGEKVFLECVQDMDHENMFWYRQDPGLGLRLIYFSYDVKMKEKGDIPEGYSVSREKKERFSLILESASTNQTSMYLCASRNPDGTFYEQYFGPGTRLTVT.

CDR3 nucleotides: TGTGCCAGCAGCGCCCGGACAGGAATCACAGATACGCAGTATTTT. This sequence encodes CASSARTGITDTQYF. The V gene is TRBV9, the J gene TRBJ2-3; 7 bases map to TRBD1. The length of the CDR3 is 15 residues. Germline values: CDR1 SGDLS, CDR2 YYNGEE. J gave up 2 bases and V 3 bases, and 6 bases lay outside the gene matches.

J is TRBJ2-7 and V is TRBV19, with D hard to call. The germline V gene has CDR1 LNHDA and CDR2 SQIVND (reference sequence). This CDR3 is 12 amino acids long. V lost 5 bases, J lost 6 bases, and 11 bases lay in between. The CDR3 here is CASSQLPGEQYF. CDR3 nucleotides: TGTGCCAGTAGTCAACTGCCGGGCGAGCAGTACTTC.

The chain links TRBV28 to TRBJ2-5; 9 bases align to TRBD2. Germline V gene sequence: CDR1 MDHEN, CDR2 SYDVKM. The CDR3 is 15 amino acids. J gave up 3 bases and V 2 bases, and 4 bases lay outside the gene matches. CDR3 in amino acids: CASSLGASGKETQYF. DNA for the CDR3: TGTGCCAGCAGTTTAGGGGCTAGCGGGAAAGAGACCCAGTACTTC.

This clone has a handful of counts. The chain is built from TRBV7-9 and TRBJ1-1; 7 bases map to TRBD1. Germline CDR1 SEHNR, CDR2 FQNEAQ (reference sequence). The CDR3 covers 13 residues. Losses at the gene ends were 6 bases for V and 4 bases for J; bases not matched to a gene: 5. DNA of the CDR3: TGTGCCAGCAGGCCGACAGGGCGCACTGAAGCTTTCTTT. As protein: CASRPTGRTEAFF.

This chain uses TRBV7-2 with TRBJ2-3, with D perhaps given as TRBD1 or TRBD2 (5 bases each). V was cut by 7 bases and J by 11 bases, with 16 bases left in between. The CDR3 runs 12 residues. Germline lookup yields CDR1 SGHTA and CDR2 FQGNSA. The CDR3 loop is CASTRDRGRQYF. The DNA for the CDR3 is TGTGCCAGCACCCGGGACCGGGGTAGGCAGTATTTT.

The rearrangement uses TRBV4-2 and TRBJ2-7, with unresolved D. The germline V gene has CDR1 LGHNA and CDR2 YNFKEQ. There are 14 residues in the CDR3. V lost 2 bases to trimming and J lost 0 bases, with 8 bases between them. The CDR3 sequence: CASSQWTDSYEQYF. In DNA form, the CDR3 reads TGTGCCAGCAGCCAATGGACCGACTCCTACGAGCAGTACTTC.

The gene calls are TRBV6-1 and TRBJ2-1; 13 positions agree with TRBD2. V was clipped by 5 bases and J by 8 bases; unmatched bases: 6. This CDR3 contains 15 residues. The germline V gene encodes CDR1 MNHNS and CDR2 SASEGT. The CDR3 is CASSTGLAGRDEQFF. The CDR3 region has the DNA TGTGCCAGCAGTACGGGACTAGCGGGACGAGATGAGCAGTTCTTC.

The chain joins TRBV12-5 to TRBJ2-3; D may match TRBD1 or TRBD2 (5 bases each). Germline CDR1 is LGHNT and CDR2 is FRNRAP. The CDR3 covers 14 residues. The germline V and J ends were trimmed by 2 bases and 1 base, with 7 bases remaining between them. CDR3 nucleotide sequence: TGTGCTAGTGGTTTGTGGGGACGCACAGATACGCAGTATTTT. This codes for CASGLWGRTDTQYF.

A single count supports this clone. In nucleotides, the CDR3 is TGCGCCAGCAGCGCCGACAGGGATGTGACCCAGTACTTC. Translating gives CASSADRDVTQYF. The chain combines TRBV10-2 with TRBJ2-5; 7 bases agree with TRBD1. The germline gives CDR1 WSHSY, CDR2 SAAADI. The junction had 8 bases not matched to a gene; V was cut back by 6 bases and J by 7 bases. This CDR3 is 13 amino acids long.

The V and J genes are TRBV7-3 and TRBJ1-3, with 11 bases aligning to TRBD1. The CDR3 sequence is 16 residues long. V gave up 3 bases and J gave up 6 bases; unmatched junction bases: 7. Germline values: CDR1 SGHTA, CDR2 FQGTGA. CDR3 region: CASSLAGTGGQNTIYF. Written as DNA, the CDR3 is TGTGCCAGCAGCTTGGCCGGGACAGGGGGTCAAAACACCATATATTTT.

This chain joins TRBV5-8 and TRBJ2-5, with a possible D match to TRBD2 (6 bases). Near its end, the DNA agrees better with TRBJ2-7, so the J call may be wrong. This CDR3 is 14 amino acids long. Per germline, CDR1 SGHTS and CDR2 YDEGEE. The CDR3: CASSRRRESYEQYF. The DNA of the CDR3 is TGTGCCAGCAGTAGAAGGAGGGAGTCTTACGAGCAGTACTTC.

This clone was picked up one time. The gene calls are TRBV5-6 and TRBJ2-2; D gene ambiguous. The CDR3 is 12 amino acids. Germline loops: CDR1 SGHDT, CDR2 YYEEEE. The V gene lost 4 bases and the J gene lost 2 bases, with 3 bases spanning the gap. The CDR3 DNA follows: TGTGCCAGCAGCCCAAACACCGGGGAGCTGTTTTTT. Amino acid sequence: CASSPNTGELFF.

This clone has more than one count but fewer than ten. V gene TRBV27 combines with J gene TRBJ1-2, with TRBD1 as a possible D gene (6 bases). Germline V gives CDR1 MNHEY, CDR2 SMNVEV (reference sequence). The ends were cut back, 4 bases at V and 3 bases at J, with 9 bases in the middle. This CDR3 spans 13 amino acids. CDR3 DNA: TGTGCCAGCAGTTCTAGGACAGACTATGGCTACACCTTC. Its translation: CASSSRTDYGYTF.

In its sample, this clone was seen a few times. The chain employs TRBV2 and TRBJ1-1; tentative D call: TRBD1 (5 bases). CDR3 length equals 15 residues. Germline loops: CDR1 SNHLY, CDR2 FYNNEI. Trimming cost V 3 bases and J 5 bases, with 16 bases left between them. In DNA, the CDR3 is TGTGCCAGCAGTGAGGGGGTCGTCGGGGAAACTGAAGCTTTCTTT. Its protein is CASSEGVVGETEAFF.

This clone was detected a few times. This chain uses TRBV9 with TRBJ2-7, with D perhaps TRBD2 (6 bases). Trimming pared 0 bases from V and 4 bases from J, leaving 11 bases between. The CDR3 runs to 14 residues. The V gene's germline CDR1 is SGDLS and CDR2 YYNGEE. CDR3 nucleotides: TGTGCCAGCAGCGTAGATAGGAGGGGATACGAGCAGTACTTC. It is translated as CASSVDRRGYEQYF.

The genes are TRBV7-8 and TRBJ1-4; D is uncertain. V was cut by 7 bases and J by 0 bases, with 9 bases left in between. This CDR3 is built from 14 residues. Looked up from germline, CDR1 is SGHVS and CDR2 is FQNEAQ. CDR3 in amino acids: CASTSSATNEKLFF. The CDR3 region has the DNA TGTGCCAGCACCTCCAGTGCAACTAATGAAAAACTGTTTTTT.

CDR3 sequence reads: CAISESRGAGDTQYF. The DNA for the CDR3 is TGTGCCATCAGTGAGTCTCGGGGGGCAGGAGATACGCAGTATTTT. The chain carries TRBV10-3 and TRBJ2-3; D is possibly TRBD2 (7 bases). The germline V and J ends were trimmed by 0 bases and 5 bases, with 12 bases remaining between them. Germline V gives CDR1 ENHRY, CDR2 SYGVKD. The CDR3 length is 15 residues.

The genes are TRBV5-1 and TRBJ2-3; 9 nucleotides align to TRBD1. Germline CDR1 SGHRS, CDR2 YFSETQ. V trimming: 4 bases; J trimming: 0 bases; junction bases outside the gene matches: 3. CDR3 length: 15 amino acids. DNA of the CDR3: TGCGCCAGCAGCGCAGGGACAGGGAGCACAGATACGCAGTATTTT. The encoded protein is CASSAGTGSTDTQYF. Using reference TRBV5-1 and TRBJ2-3 for the parts outside the CDR3, the full variable domain is KAGVTQTPRYLIKTRGQQVTLSCSPISGHRSVSWYQQTPGQGLQFLFEYFSETQRNKGNFPGRFSGRQFSNSRSEMNVSTLELGDSALYLCASSAGTGSTDTQYFGPGTRLTVL.

The rearrangement uses TRBV11-3 and TRBJ2-7, with TRBD1 matching 9 bases. The CDR3 is 15 amino acids. The germline V gene encodes CDR1 SGHNT and CDR2 YENEEA. With V trimmed by 5 bases and J by 4 bases, 9 bases remained unmatched. The CDR3 protein is CASSAPGQGLYEQYF. The CDR3 region has the DNA TGTGCCAGCAGCGCCCCGGGACAGGGATTGTACGAGCAGTACTTC.